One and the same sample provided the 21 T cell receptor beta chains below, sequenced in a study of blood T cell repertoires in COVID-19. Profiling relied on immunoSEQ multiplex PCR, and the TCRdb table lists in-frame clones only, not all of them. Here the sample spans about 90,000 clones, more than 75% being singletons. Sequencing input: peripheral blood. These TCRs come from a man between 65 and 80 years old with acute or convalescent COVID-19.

This CDR3 is CAISLDNEQFF. In DNA form, the CDR3 reads TGTGCCATCAGTCTAGACAATGAGCAGTTCTTC. This chain links TRBV10-3 with TRBJ2-1; unclear D gene. Trimming left V 5 bases short and J 5 bases short, with 4 bases between. CDR1 ENHRY and CDR2 SYGVKD come from the germline V gene. The CDR3 length is 11 residues.

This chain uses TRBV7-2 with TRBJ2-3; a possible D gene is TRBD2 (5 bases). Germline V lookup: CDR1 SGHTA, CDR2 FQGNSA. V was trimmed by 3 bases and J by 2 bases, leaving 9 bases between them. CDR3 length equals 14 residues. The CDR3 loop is CASSFPGFTDTQYF. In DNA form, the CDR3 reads TGTGCCAGCAGCTTCCCGGGGTTCACAGATACGCAGTATTTT.

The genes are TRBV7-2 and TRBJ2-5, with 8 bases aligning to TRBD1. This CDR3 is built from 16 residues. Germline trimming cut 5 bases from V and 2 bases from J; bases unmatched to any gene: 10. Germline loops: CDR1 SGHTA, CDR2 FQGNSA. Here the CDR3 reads CASSPRTGWGQETQYF. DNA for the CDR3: TGTGCCAGCAGCCCTCGGACAGGGTGGGGACAAGAGACCCAGTACTTC.

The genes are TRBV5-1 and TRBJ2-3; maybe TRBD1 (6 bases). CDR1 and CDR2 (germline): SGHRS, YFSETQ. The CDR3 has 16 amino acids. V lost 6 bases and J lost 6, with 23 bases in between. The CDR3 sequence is CASTRSGPTRGDTQYF. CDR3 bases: TGCGCCAGCACCCGATCCGGGCCAACGAGGGGGGATACGCAGTATTTT.

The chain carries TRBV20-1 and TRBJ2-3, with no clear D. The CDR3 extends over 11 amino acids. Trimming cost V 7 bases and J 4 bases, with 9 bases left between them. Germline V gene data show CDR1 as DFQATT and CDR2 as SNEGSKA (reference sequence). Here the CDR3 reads CSGLNADTQYF. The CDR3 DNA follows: TGCAGTGGACTCAACGCAGATACGCAGTATTTT.

Written as DNA, the CDR3 is TGCGCCAGCAGTGACCGGGACAGGCCCAATCAGCCCCAGCATTTT. Its protein is CASSDRDRPNQPQHF. The chain has TRBV10-2 and TRBJ1-5, with 8 bases fitting TRBD1. V lost 3 bases and J lost 3; bases outside the gene matches: 4. Germline V CDR1 and CDR2: WSHSY, SAAADI. The CDR3 totals 15 residues.

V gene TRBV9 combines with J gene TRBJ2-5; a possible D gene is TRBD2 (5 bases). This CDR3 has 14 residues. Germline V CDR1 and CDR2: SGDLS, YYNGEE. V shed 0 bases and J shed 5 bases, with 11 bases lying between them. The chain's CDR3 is CASSVGVGGETQYF. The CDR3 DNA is TGTGCCAGCAGCGTAGGGGTGGGCGGGGAGACCCAGTACTTC.

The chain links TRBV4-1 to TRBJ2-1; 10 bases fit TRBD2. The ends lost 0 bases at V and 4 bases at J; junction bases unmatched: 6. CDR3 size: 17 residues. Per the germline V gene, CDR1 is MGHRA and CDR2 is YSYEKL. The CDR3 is CASSQESGTSAYNEQFF. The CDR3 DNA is TGCGCCAGCAGCCAAGAAAGCGGGACTAGCGCGTACAATGAGCAGTTCTTC.

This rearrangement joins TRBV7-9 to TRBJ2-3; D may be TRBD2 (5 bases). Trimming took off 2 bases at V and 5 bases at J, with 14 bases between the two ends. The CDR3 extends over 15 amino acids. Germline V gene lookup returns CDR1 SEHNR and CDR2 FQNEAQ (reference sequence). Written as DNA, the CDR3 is TGTGCCAGCAGCTTAATCCACGGGGTTCGAGATACGCAGTATTTT. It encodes CASSLIHGVRDTQYF.

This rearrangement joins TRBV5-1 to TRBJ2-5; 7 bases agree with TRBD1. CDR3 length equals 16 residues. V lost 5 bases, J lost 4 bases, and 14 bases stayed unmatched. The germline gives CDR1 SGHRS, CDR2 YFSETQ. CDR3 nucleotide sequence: TGCGCCAGCAGATTTCGGGAAGGGGGCATCGGAGAGACCCAGTACTTC. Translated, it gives CASRFREGGIGETQYF.

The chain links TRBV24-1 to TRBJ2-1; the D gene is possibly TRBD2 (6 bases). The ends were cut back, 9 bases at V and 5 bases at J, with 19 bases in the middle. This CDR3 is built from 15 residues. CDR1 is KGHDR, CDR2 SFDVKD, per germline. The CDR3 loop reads CATETGGAKNNEQFF. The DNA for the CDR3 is TGTGCCACCGAAACGGGCGGGGCAAAGAACAATGAGCAGTTCTTC.

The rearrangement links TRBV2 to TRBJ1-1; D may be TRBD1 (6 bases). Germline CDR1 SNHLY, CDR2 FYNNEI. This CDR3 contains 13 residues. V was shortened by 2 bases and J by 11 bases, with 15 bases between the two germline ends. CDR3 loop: CASSERGGGYAFF. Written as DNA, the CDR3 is TGTGCCAGCAGTGAAAGGGGGGGAGGGTATGCTTTCTTT.

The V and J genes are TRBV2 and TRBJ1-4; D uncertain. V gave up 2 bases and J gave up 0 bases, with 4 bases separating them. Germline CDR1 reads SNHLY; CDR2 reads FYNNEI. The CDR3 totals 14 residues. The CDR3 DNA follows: TGTGCCAGCAGTGAATCAGCAACTAATGAAAAACTGTTTTTT. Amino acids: CASSESATNEKLFF.

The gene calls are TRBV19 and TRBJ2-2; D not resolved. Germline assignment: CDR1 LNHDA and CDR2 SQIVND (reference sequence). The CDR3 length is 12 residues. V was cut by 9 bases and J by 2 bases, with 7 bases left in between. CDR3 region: CASLPNTGELFF. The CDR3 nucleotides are TGTGCCAGCCTACCTAACACCGGGGAGCTGTTTTTT.

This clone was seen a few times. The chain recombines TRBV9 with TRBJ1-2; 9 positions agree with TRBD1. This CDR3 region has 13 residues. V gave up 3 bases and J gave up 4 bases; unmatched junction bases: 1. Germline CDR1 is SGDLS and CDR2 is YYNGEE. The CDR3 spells CASSEQGAYGYTF. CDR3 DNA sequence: TGTGCCAGCAGCGAACAGGGGGCCTATGGCTACACCTTC.

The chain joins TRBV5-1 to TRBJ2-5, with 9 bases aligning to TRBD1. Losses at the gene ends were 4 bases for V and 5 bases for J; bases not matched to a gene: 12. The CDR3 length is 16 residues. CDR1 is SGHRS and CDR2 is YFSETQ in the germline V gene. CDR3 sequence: CASSGRGQGAIETQYF. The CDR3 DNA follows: TGCGCCAGCAGCGGACGGGGACAGGGTGCCATTGAGACCCAGTACTTC.

As DNA, the CDR3 is TGTGCCAGCCAGATAGCCTTGTATAATAATGAAAAACTGTTTTTT. Its protein is CASQIALYNNEKLFF. The rearrangement uses TRBV6-5 and TRBJ1-4; D call uncertain. Looked up from germline, CDR1 is MNHEY and CDR2 is SVGAGI. The CDR3 is 15 amino acids. V shed 8 bases and J shed 4 bases, with 17 bases lying between them.

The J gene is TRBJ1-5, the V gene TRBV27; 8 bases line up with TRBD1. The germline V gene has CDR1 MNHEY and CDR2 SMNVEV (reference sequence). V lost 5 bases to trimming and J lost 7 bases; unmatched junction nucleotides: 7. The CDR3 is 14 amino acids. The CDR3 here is CASSPRTGRQPQHF. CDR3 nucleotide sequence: TGTGCCAGCAGTCCCCGGACAGGGCGCCAGCCCCAGCATTTT.

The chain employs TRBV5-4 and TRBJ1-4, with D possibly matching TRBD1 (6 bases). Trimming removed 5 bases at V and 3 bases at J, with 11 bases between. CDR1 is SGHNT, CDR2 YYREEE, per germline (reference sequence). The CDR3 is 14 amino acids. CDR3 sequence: CASSQGPANEKLFF. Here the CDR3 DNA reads TGTGCCAGCAGTCAGGGGCCGGCTAATGAAAAACTGTTTTTT. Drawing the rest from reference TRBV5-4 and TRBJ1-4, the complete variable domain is ETGVTQSPTHLIKTRGQQVTLRCSSQSGHNTVSWYQQALGQGPQFIFQYYREEENGRGNFPPRFSGLQFPNYSSELNVNALELDDSALYLCASSQGPANEKLFFGSGTQLSVL.

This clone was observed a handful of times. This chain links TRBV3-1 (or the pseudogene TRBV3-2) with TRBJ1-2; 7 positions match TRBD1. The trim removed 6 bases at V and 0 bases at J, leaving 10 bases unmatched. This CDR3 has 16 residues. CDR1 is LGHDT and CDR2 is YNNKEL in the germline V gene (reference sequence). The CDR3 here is CASSRKGQASNYGYTF. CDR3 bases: TGTGCCAGCAGTCGGAAAGGACAGGCGTCTAACTATGGCTACACCTTC.

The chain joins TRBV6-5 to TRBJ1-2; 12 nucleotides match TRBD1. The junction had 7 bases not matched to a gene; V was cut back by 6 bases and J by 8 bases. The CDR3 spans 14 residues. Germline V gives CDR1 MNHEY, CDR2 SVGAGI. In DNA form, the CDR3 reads TGTGCCAGCAGGGGGACAGGGGGCGCGATCGGCTACACCTTC. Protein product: CASRGTGGAIGYTF.